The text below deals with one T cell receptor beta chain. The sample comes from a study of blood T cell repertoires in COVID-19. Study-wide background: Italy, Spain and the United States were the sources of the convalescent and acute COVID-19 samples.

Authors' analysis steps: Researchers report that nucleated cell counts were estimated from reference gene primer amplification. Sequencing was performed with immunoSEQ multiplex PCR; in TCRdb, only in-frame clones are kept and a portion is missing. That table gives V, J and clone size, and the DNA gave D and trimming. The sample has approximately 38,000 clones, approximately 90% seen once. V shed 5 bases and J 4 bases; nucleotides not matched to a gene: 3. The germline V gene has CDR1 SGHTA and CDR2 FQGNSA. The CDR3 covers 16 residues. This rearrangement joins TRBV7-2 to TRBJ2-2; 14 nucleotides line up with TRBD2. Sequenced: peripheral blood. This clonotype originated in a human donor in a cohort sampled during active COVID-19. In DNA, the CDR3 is TGTGCCAGCAGCCAAGGGACTAGCGGGGGCACCGGGGAGCTGTTTTTT. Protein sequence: CASSQGTSGGTGELFF.